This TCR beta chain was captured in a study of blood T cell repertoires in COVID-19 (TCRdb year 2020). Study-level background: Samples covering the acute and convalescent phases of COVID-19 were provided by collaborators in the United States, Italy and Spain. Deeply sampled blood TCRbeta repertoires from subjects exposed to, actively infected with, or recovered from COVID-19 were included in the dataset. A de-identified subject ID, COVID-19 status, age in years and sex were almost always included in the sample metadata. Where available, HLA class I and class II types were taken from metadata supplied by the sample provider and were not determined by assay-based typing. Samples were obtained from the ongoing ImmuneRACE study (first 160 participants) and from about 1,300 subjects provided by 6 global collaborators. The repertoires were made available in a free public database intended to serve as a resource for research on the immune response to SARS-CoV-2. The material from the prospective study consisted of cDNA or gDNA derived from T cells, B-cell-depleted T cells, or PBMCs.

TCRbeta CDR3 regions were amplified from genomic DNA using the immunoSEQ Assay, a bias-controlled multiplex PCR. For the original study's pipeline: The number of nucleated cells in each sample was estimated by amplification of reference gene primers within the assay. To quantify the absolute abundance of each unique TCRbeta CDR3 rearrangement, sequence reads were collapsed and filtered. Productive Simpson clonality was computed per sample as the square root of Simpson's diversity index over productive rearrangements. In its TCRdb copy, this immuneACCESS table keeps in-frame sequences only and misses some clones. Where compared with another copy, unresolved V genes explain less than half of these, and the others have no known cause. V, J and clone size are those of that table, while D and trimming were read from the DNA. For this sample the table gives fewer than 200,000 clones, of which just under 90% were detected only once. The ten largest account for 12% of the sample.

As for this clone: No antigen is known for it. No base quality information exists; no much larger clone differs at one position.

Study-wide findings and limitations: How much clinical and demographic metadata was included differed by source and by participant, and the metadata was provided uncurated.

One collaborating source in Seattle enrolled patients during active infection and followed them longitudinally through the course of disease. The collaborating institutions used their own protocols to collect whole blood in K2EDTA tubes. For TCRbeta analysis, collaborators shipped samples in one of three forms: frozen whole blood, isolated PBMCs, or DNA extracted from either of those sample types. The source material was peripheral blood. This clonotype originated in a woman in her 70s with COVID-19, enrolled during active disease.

The CDR3 is CASSQDSASTDTQYF. Read as DNA, the sequence is TGTGCCAGCAGCCAAGATAGCGCCAGCACAGATACGCAGTATTTT. Recombination connected TRBV4-2 to TRBJ2-3; the D region possibly corresponds to TRBD2 (5 bases align). The germline V gene provides CDR1 LGHNA and CDR2 YNFKEQ. The junction carries 7 bases between V and J, which are trimmed by 0 bases and 0 bases respectively. The CDR3, cysteine through phenylalanine, is 15 amino acids long. The CDR3 DNA has 45 bases and is translated from base 1.